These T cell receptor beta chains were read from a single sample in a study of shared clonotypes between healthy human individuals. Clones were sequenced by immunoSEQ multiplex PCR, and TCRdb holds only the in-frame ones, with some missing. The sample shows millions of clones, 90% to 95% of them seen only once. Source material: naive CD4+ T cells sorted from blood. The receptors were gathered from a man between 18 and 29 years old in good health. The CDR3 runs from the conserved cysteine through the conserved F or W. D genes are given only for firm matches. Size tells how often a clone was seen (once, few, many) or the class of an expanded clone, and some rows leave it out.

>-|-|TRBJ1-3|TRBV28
TGTGCCAGCAGTCTGGGTCGGTTCGGAAACACCATATATTTT
CASSLGRFGNTIYF
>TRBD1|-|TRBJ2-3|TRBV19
TGTGCCAGTAGTATTGGGACAGGGTCAGATACGCAGTATTTT
CASSIGTGSDTQYF
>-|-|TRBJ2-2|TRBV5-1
TGCGCCAGCAGCCCCGGGATCCTCGATCGGACCGGGGAGCTGTTTTTT
CASSPGILDRTGELFF
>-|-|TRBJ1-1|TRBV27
TGTGCCAGCAGTCCTAACTCTTGGGGGAGGGGCACTGAAGCTTTCTTT
CASSPNSWGRGTEAFF
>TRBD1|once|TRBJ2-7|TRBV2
TGTGCCAGCAACAGGGGGAACTACGAGCAGTACTTC
CASNRGNYEQYF
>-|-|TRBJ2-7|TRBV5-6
TGTGCCAGCAGACCAACTACGGGCATGGGGGAGCAGTACTTC
CASRPTTGMGEQYF
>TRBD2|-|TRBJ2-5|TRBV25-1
TGTGCCAGCAGTGAATATCCCAGGACTAGCGGCCAAGAGACCCAGTACTTC
CASSEYPRTSGQETQYF
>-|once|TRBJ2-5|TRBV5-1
TGCGCCAGCAGCAAAACAGGGCAGGAGACCCAGTACTTC
CASSKTGQETQYF
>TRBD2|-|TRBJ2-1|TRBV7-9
TGTGCCAGCAGCTTAGTCGGGAGGGCCTACAATGAGCAGTTCTTC
CASSLVGRAYNEQFF
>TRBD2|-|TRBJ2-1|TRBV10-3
TGTGCCATCAGGGGTAGCGGGGGGGCCAATGAGCAGTTCTTC
CAIRGSGGANEQFF